This is a list of T cell receptor beta chains from one sample in a study of T cell responses to AZD1222 COVID-19 vaccine. Produced via immunoSEQ multiplex PCR; TCRdb's table is partial and in-frame only. The sample holds about 210,000 clones, about 95% seen once. The input for sequencing was peripheral blood, taken 28 days after the second dose of the MenACWY control vaccine. The origin of the receptors is an adult who received the MenACWY meningococcal vaccine as a control. Each CDR3 is given with its conserved first and last residue. The D gene is left open where the match is weak. Clone size, where shown, is once, few, many, or a class for clones that have expanded.

size: -; V: TRBV3-1/TRBV3-2; length: 14; J: TRBJ1-4; D: -; CDR3: CASSQDDRVEKLFF; DNA: TGTGCCAGCAGCCAAGACGACCGGGTTGAAAAACTGTTTTTT
size: once; V: TRBV15; length: 14; J: TRBJ2-7; D: -; CDR3: CATSRGGSSYEQYF; DNA: TGTGCCACCAGCAGAGGGGGGAGCTCCTACGAGCAGTACTTC
size: -; V: TRBV9; length: 9; J: TRBJ2-5; D: -; CDR3: CASGETQYF; DNA: TGTGCCAGCGGAGAGACCCAGTACTTC
size: -; V: TRBV27; length: 13; J: TRBJ1-1; D: -; CDR3: CASSLVENTEAFF; DNA: TGTGCCAGCAGTTTAGTGGAGAACACTGAAGCTTTCTTT
size: -; V: TRBV5-6; length: 17; J: TRBJ1-4; D: TRBD1; CDR3: CASSPARDSSTNEKLFF; DNA: TGTGCCAGCAGCCCGGCCCGGGACAGCTCAACTAATGAAAAACTGTTTTTT
size: -; V: TRBV4-3; length: 15; J: TRBJ2-3; D: TRBD2; CDR3: CASSQDTSGADTQYF; DNA: TGCGCCAGCAGCCAAGATACTAGCGGGGCAGATACGCAGTATTTT
size: once; V: TRBV7-9; length: 14; J: TRBJ2-7; D: -; CDR3: CASSSDGTYYEQYF; DNA: TGTGCCAGCAGCTCGGACGGAACCTACTACGAGCAGTACTTC
size: -; V: TRBV10-3; length: 17; J: TRBJ2-2; D: TRBD1; CDR3: CAISEGTVSFNAWELFF; DNA: TGTGCCATCAGTGAAGGGACAGTCTCCTTTAACGCGTGGGAGCTGTTTTTT
size: -; V: TRBV11-2; length: 13; J: TRBJ2-1; D: TRBD2; CDR3: CASSQPGLPSQFF; DNA: TGTGCCAGCAGCCAGCCGGGACTACCCTCGCAGTTCTTC
size: -; V: TRBV30; length: 14; J: TRBJ1-2; D: -; CDR3: CAWSVGERSYGYTF; DNA: TGTGCCTGGAGTGTTGGAGAGAGGAGCTATGGCTACACCTTC
size: -; V: TRBV7-9; length: 13; J: TRBJ2-1; D: -; CDR3: CAFPLSAHNEQFF; DNA: TGTGCCTTTCCTCTTAGCGCCCACAATGAGCAGTTCTTC
size: -; V: TRBV3-1/TRBV3-2; length: 15; J: TRBJ1-1; D: -; CDR3: CASSQDARRNTEAFF; DNA: TGTGCCAGCAGCCAAGATGCCAGGAGGAACACTGAAGCTTTCTTT
size: -; V: TRBV7-2; length: 16; J: TRBJ1-3; D: TRBD1; CDR3: CASSLATGVGGNTIYF; DNA: TGTGCCAGCAGCTTAGCCACAGGGGTCGGAGGAAACACCATATATTTT
size: few; V: TRBV3-1/TRBV3-2; length: 14; J: TRBJ2-3; D: -; CDR3: CASSQDPGPDTQYF; DNA: TGTGCCAGCAGTCAAGACCCAGGACCAGATACGCAGTATTTT
size: -; V: TRBV20-1; length: 12; J: TRBJ2-5; D: -; CDR3: CSASEGTETQYF; DNA: TGCAGTGCTAGTGAGGGGACGGAGACCCAGTACTTC
size: -; V: TRBV28; length: 16; J: TRBJ2-3; D: TRBD2; CDR3: CASSMASGGASDTQYF; DNA: TGTGCCAGCAGTATGGCTAGCGGGGGGGCATCAGATACGCAGTATTTT
size: once; V: TRBV4-1; length: 16; J: TRBJ1-1; D: -; CDR3: CASSAPRGTSGTEAFF; DNA: TGCGCCAGCAGCGCGCCCCGGGGGACCTCCGGGACTGAAGCTTTCTTT
size: -; V: TRBV6-1; length: 14; J: TRBJ1-2; D: -; CDR3: CASSEEVAWSGYTF; DNA: TGTGCCAGCAGTGAAGAGGTGGCGTGGAGTGGCTACACCTTC